Listed here is a single T cell receptor (beta chain). Losses at the gene ends were 6 bases for V and 3 bases for J; bases not matched to a gene: 5. The CDR3 sequence is 14 residues long. The data were obtained in a study of patients and donors after allogeneic stem cell transplantation. Each CDR3 protein is one row after TCRdb ran MiXCR on the RT-PCR reads. The sample lists 150,000 to 250,000 distinct CDR3 sequences; less than 45% were seen once. The V call is TRBV12-3 or TRBV12-4, the J call TRBJ2-5, with 9 positions matching TRBD2. This receptor was taken from a human donor who was either an allogeneic HSCT recipient or a stem cell or donor lymphocyte infusion donor (not recorded which). It is not recorded whose cells these are; they may come from a transplant donor. Specimen: blood, either unsorted or a sorted T cell fraction (not recorded which). CDR3 sequence (DNA): TGTGCCAGCAGAGGAGCGGGAGGAGAAGAGACCCAGTACTTC. This gives the protein CASRGAGGEETQYF.